The rows below give T cell receptor beta chains drawn from one sample of a study of T cells in Graves' hyperthyroidism and ophthalmopathy. Using its own MiXCR run on the multiplex PCR reads, TCRdb lists one record per CDR3 protein. The sample has about 380,000 distinct CDR3 sequences, around 20% seen once. Sequencing was carried out using blood. All receptors derive from a man aged 18 to 35 with Graves' ophthalmopathy. Each CDR3 is given with its conserved first and last residue. A D gene is named only where the DNA matches it firmly. Expanded clones get a size class; other rows say once, few or many, or leave the size out.

length,J,D,V,size,DNA,CDR3
18,TRBJ2-5,NA,TRBV28,many,TGTGCCAGCAGCCGATCTCCGGGACTGGGGTCTTTGGTGGAGACCCAGTACTTC,CASSRSPGLGSLVETQYF
13,TRBJ1-1,NA,TRBV15,few,TGTGCCACCAGCAGGGCGGGGGGGACTGAAGCTTTCTTT,CATSRAGGTEAFF
18,TRBJ2-5,TRBD1,TRBV11-2,few,TGTGCCAGCAGTTTCCTCGAAAACCCGGGACAGGAGCCCAGGACCCAGTACTTC,CASSFLENPGQEPRTQYF
19,TRBJ1-6,NA,TRBV6-1,many,TGTGCCAGCAGTTACGCGCTGGAAACGGGGAGGGCCTATAATTCACCCCTCCACTTT,CASSYALETGRAYNSPLHF
15,TRBJ2-1,NA,TRBV18,few,TGTGCCAGCTCACCAGGTGTCGATAGTTACAATGAGCAGTTCTTC,CASSPGVDSYNEQFF
14,TRBJ1-5,TRBD1,TRBV7-2,NA,TGTGCCAGCAGCTTCTCGAGGGGGCATCAGCCCCAGCATTTT,CASSFSRGHQPQHF
15,TRBJ2-7,NA,TRBV4-1,few,TGCGCCAGCAGCCATAGGACGGCGGCCCTCGGCGAGCAGTACTTC,CASSHRTAALGEQYF
14,TRBJ2-5,TRBD1,TRBV27,many,TGTGCCAGCAGTTTAGACAGGGGGCTGGAGACCCAGTACTTC,CASSLDRGLETQYF
16,TRBJ1-2,NA,TRBV4-1,NA,TGCGCCAGCAGCCAAGATAGCTCGGGAGGAGGCTATGGCTACACCTTC,CASSQDSSGGGYGYTF
18,TRBJ2-2,NA,TRBV6-2/TRBV6-3,few,TGTGCCAGCAGTTACTCCAAGATAGACTCAAAGAAGACCGGGGAGCTGTTTTTT,CASSYSKIDSKKTGELFF
14,TRBJ2-7,NA,TRBV11-2,NA,TGTGCCAGCAGCTTAGGGGTAGCCTCCCACGAGCAGTACTTC,CASSLGVASHEQYF
14,TRBJ1-3,NA,TRBV29-1,NA,TGCAGCGTTGCCGAAGACAGTTCTGGAAACACCATATATTTT,CSVAEDSSGNTIYF
14,TRBJ2-3,TRBD2,TRBV20-1,few,TGCAGTCCCACATGGGGCGGGGGGGCGAATACGCAGTATTTT,CSPTWGGGANTQYF
15,TRBJ2-7,TRBD1,TRBV5-1,many,TGCGCCAGCAGCCCGGACGGGACAGGCAACTACGAGCAGTACTTC,CASSPDGTGNYEQYF
14,TRBJ2-1,NA,TRBV24-1,NA,TGTGCCACCAGTGATGCGTCACTAGCCCGGGAGCAGTTCTTC,CATSDASLAREQFF
16,TRBJ2-7,TRBD1,TRBV6-1,once,TGTGCCAGCAGTGAAGCGGACAGGGCCTTGATCTACGAGCAGTACTTC,CASSEADRALIYEQYF
14,TRBJ1-2,NA,TRBV9,many,TGTGCCAGCAGCGTAGTGGACAGAAACTATGGCTACACCTTC,CASSVVDRNYGYTF
14,TRBJ1-5,NA,TRBV12-3/TRBV12-4,few,TGTGCCAGTACCCCCTCCAGCAGTGGTCAGCCCCAGCATTTT,CASTPSSSGQPQHF
13,TRBJ1-1,NA,TRBV20-1,NA,TGCAGTGCTACCAAGGGGACAAACACTGAAGCTTTCTTT,CSATKGTNTEAFF
16,TRBJ1-1,NA,TRBV3-1,many,TGTGCCAGCAGCCAAGATGTCGGGTGGGGAGTCACTGAAGCTTTCTTT,CASSQDVGWGVTEAFF
16,TRBJ2-5,TRBD1,TRBV10-3,few,TGTGCCATCAGCCCCGGGGACAGTACCAGGGGGGAGACCCAGTACTTC,CAISPGDSTRGETQYF
14,TRBJ2-6,NA,TRBV6-2/TRBV6-3,NA,TGTGCCAGCAAGCATCCGGCTGGGGCCAACGTCCTGACTTTC,CASKHPAGANVLTF
15,TRBJ2-3,NA,TRBV27,few,TGTGCCAGCAGTGCCCAGGGGTGGGGCACAGATACGCAGTATTTT,CASSAQGWGTDTQYF
12,TRBJ2-2,NA,TRBV12-3/TRBV12-4,many,TGTGCCAGCAGTCGAAACACCGGGGAGCTGTTTTTT,CASSRNTGELFF
13,TRBJ1-2,NA,TRBV12-3/TRBV12-4,many,TGTGCCAGCAGCGGACGGAGGAATTATGGCTACACCTTC,CASSGRRNYGYTF
15,TRBJ1-1,NA,TRBV6-1,many,TGTGCCAGCAGTGAACCGTGGGGGGCGTTCACTGAAGCTTTCTTT,CASSEPWGAFTEAFF
13,TRBJ2-1,NA,TRBV18,many,TGTGCCAGCTCATCCAGCAATCGGGATGAGCAGTTCTTC,CASSSSNRDEQFF
15,TRBJ2-5,TRBD2,TRBV2,NA,TGTGCCATCGGCGGGGGAGCGGGAGTAGGAGAGACCCAGTACTTC,CAIGGGAGVGETQYF
15,TRBJ2-2,NA,TRBV5-1,few,TGCGCCAGCACACCAGGACAGAAAACGACCGGGGAGCTGTTTTTT,CASTPGQKTTGELFF
14,TRBJ1-6,TRBD1,TRBV10-2,few,TGCGCCAGCAGCCAGGGGGTCTCGGGTTCACCCCTCCACTTT,CASSQGVSGSPLHF
13,TRBJ2-2,NA,TRBV7-8,NA,TGTGCCAGCAGCTTGAACACGGCCGGGGAGCTGTTTTTT,CASSLNTAGELFF
16,TRBJ2-5,NA,TRBV10-3,NA,TGTGCCATCAGTGTTGCCGGGCCCAACTCAGTAGAGACCCAGTACTTC,CAISVAGPNSVETQYF
16,TRBJ2-3,NA,TRBV3-1,many,TGTGCCAGCAGCCAAGGAGTGGCAGGGAACACAGATACGCAGTATTTT,CASSQGVAGNTDTQYF
15,TRBJ1-1,TRBD1,TRBV19,few,TGTGCCAGTAGTATACCGACAGGGGGGATCACTGAAGCTTTCTTT,CASSIPTGGITEAFF
17,TRBJ1-6,TRBD1,TRBV27,few,TGTGCCAGCAGCTTCCGACAGGGCAACTCCTATAATTCACCCCTCCACTTT,CASSFRQGNSYNSPLHF
16,TRBJ2-5,NA,TRBV7-9,NA,TGTGCCAGCAGGGATGAAGTTTGGGCGGAAAAAGAGACCCAGTACTTC,CASRDEVWAEKETQYF
14,TRBJ2-5,NA,TRBV28,NA,TGTGCCAGCACCACGGGGCGGCTAGCTGAGACCCAGTACTTC,CASTTGRLAETQYF
15,TRBJ2-1,TRBD2,TRBV20-1,few,TGCAGTGCTAGGAAGACGGGGGGGCCGGTCAATGAGCAGTTCTTC,CSARKTGGPVNEQFF
19,TRBJ2-2,TRBD1,TRBV27,few,TGTGCCAGCAGTCTTCTAGGGACAGCCATACTCGGGGTCACCGGGGAGCTGTTTTTT,CASSLLGTAILGVTGELFF
16,TRBJ2-2,TRBD2,TRBV18,NA,TGTGCCAGCTCGCTTCAGGGAGGGGCGAACACCGGGGAGCTGTTTTTT,CASSLQGGANTGELFF
15,TRBJ2-1,TRBD2,TRBV25-1,NA,TGTGCCAGCAGTGAACCGGGAGGGACATACAATGAGCAGTTCTTC,CASSEPGGTYNEQFF
15,TRBJ2-7,TRBD1,TRBV6-1,many,TGTGCCAGCAGTGGGGCCGGGACAGACTCCTACGAGCAGTACTTC,CASSGAGTDSYEQYF
14,TRBJ2-7,TRBD1,TRBV15,NA,TGTGCCACCAGCAGTGCGGACAGGAGTTACGAGCAGTACTTC,CATSSADRSYEQYF
15,TRBJ1-1,NA,TRBV18,NA,TGTGCCAGCTCACCACCACAGCCTCTGAACACTGAAGCTTTCTTT,CASSPPQPLNTEAFF
14,TRBJ1-4,NA,TRBV7-9,NA,TGTGCCAGCAGCTGGAAGGGGACTAATGAAAAACTGTTTTTT,CASSWKGTNEKLFF
13,TRBJ1-2,NA,TRBV27,few,TGTGCCAGCAGTTTCCAGGATCTGAGGGGCTACACCTTC,CASSFQDLRGYTF
13,TRBJ2-2,NA,TRBV6-4,NA,TGTGCCAGCAGTGCCATTGTCGCCGGGGAGCTGTTTTTT,CASSAIVAGELFF
18,TRBJ2-1,TRBD2,TRBV18,NA,TGTGCCAGCTCACCAGCGGGACTAGCGGGAGGGCCTCGCAATGAGCAGTTCTTC,CASSPAGLAGGPRNEQFF
12,TRBJ2-4,NA,TRBV18,many,TGTGCCAGCTCCCCTGGGTCAAACATTCAGTACTTC,CASSPGSNIQYF
18,TRBJ2-2,NA,TRBV3-1,few,TGTGCCAGCAGCCCATATGCAGGGACCGGATTGGTAAGCGGGGAGCTGTTTTTT,CASSPYAGTGLVSGELFF
15,TRBJ2-6,NA,TRBV5-6,NA,TGTGCCAGCAGCATGACTGGCTCTGGGGCCAACGTCCTGACTTTC,CASSMTGSGANVLTF
13,TRBJ1-1,NA,TRBV2,many,TGTGCCAGCAGAAGTGGGCCGAACACTGAAGCTTTCTTT,CASRSGPNTEAFF
15,TRBJ1-5,NA,TRBV27,NA,TGTGCCAGCAGCGCCGACGGGGAGGGCCATCAGCCCCAGCATTTT,CASSADGEGHQPQHF